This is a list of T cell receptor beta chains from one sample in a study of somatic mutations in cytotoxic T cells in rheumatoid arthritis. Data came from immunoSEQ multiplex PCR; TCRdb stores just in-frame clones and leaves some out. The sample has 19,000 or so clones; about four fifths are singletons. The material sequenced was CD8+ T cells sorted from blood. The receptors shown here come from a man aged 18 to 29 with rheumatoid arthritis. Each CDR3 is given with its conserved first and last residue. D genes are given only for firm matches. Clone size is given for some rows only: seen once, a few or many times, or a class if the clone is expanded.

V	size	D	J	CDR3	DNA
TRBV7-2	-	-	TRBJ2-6	CASSSTGARGANVLTF	TGTGCCAGCAGCTCCACGGGGGCACGTGGGGCCAACGTCCTGACTTTC
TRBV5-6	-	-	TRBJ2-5	CASSLVPLGLETQYF	TGTGCCAGCAGCTTGGTTCCCCTCGGTTTAGAGACCCAGTACTTC
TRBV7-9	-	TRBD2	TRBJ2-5	CASSRSGGAVRETQYF	TGTGCCAGCAGCCGGAGCGGGGGGGCCGTGAGGGAGACCCAGTACTTC
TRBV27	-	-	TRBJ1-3	CASSLSVGAGNTIYF	TGTGCCAGCAGTTTATCGGTAGGGGCTGGAAACACCATATATTTT
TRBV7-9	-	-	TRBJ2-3	CASSPSTSWSDTQYF	TGTGCCAGCAGCCCTTCGACTAGTTGGTCAGATACGCAGTATTTT
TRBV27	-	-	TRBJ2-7	CASRPVYQGYYEQYF	TGTGCCAGCAGACCGGTATACCAGGGGTACTACGAGCAGTACTTC
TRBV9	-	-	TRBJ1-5	CASSVNSGQPQHF	TGTGCCAGCAGCGTAAATTCCGGTCAGCCCCAGCATTTT
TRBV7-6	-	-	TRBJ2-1	CASSLLIGEQFF	TGTGCCAGCAGCTTATTGATTGGAGAGCAGTTCTTC
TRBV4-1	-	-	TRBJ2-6	CASSQDGSRGALGANVLTF	TGCGCCAGCAGCCAAGATGGGTCAAGGGGGGCACTCGGGGCCAACGTCCTGACTTTC
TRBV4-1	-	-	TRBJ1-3	CASSPGGAGGNTIYF	TGCGCCAGCAGCCCCGGGGGGGCGGGAGGAAACACCATATATTTT
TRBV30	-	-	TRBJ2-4	CAMDTRGKGIQYF	TGTGCCATGGACACCAGGGGCAAGGGCATTCAGTACTTC
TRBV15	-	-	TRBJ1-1	CATSRTREGFDTEAFF	TGTGCCACCAGCAGAACCCGGGAGGGGTTCGACACTGAAGCTTTCTTT
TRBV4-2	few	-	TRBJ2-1	CASSQGAEQFF	TGTGCCAGCAGCCAAGGTGCGGAGCAGTTCTTC
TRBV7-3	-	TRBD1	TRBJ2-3	CASGDRLTDTQYF	TGTGCCAGCGGGGACAGACTCACAGATACGCAGTATTTT
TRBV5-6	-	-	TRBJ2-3	CASSLGPLTDTQYF	TGTGCCAGCAGCTTGGGACCACTCACAGATACGCAGTATTTT
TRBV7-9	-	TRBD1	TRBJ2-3	CASSLPEQGTDTQYF	TGTGCCAGCAGCTTACCCGAACAGGGGACAGATACGCAGTATTTT
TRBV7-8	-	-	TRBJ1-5	CASSLLGHDSNQPQHF	TGTGCCAGCAGCTTATTGGGGCACGATAGCAATCAGCCCCAGCATTTT
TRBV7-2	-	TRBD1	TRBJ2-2	CASSLAFVSRTGDTGELFF	TGTGCCAGCAGCTTAGCCTTCGTGTCCCGGACAGGGGACACCGGGGAGCTGTTTTTT
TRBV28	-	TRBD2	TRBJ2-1	CASSPEPGTSGGGPYNEQFF	TGTGCCAGCAGTCCCGAACCGGGGACTAGCGGGGGGGGCCCCTACAATGAGCAGTTCTTC
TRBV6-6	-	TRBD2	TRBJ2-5	CASRSGGEQETQYF	TGTGCCAGCAGGAGCGGGGGCGAACAAGAGACCCAGTACTTC
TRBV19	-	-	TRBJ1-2	CASSIYLGTHHRDGYTF	TGTGCCAGTAGTATATACCTCGGGACACATCATCGGGATGGCTACACCTTC
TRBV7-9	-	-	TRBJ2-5	CASSSILQGAQQETQYF	TGTGCCAGCAGCTCAATACTCCAGGGAGCCCAACAAGAGACCCAGTACTTC
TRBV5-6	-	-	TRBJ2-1	CASSSYGTAEFF	TGTGCCAGCAGCTCGTATGGCACTGCGGAGTTCTTC
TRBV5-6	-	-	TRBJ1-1	CASSLVVSGTEAFF	TGTGCCAGCAGCTTGGTAGTGAGCGGGACTGAAGCTTTCTTT
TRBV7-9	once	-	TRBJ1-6	CASSFPDFYNSPLHF	TGTGCCAGCAGCTTTCCCGATTTTTATAATTCACCCCTCCACTTT
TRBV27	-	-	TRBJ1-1	CASSFSGRGVTEAFF	TGTGCCAGCAGTTTCTCAGGGAGAGGGGTCACTGAAGCTTTCTTT
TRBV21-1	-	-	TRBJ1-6	CASSNGSPLHF	TGTGCCAGCAGCAATGGGTCACCCCTCCACTTT
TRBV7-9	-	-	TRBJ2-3	CASSPPPAGLDTQYF	TGTGCCAGCAGCCCCCCTCCCGCGGGGTTGGATACGCAGTATTTT
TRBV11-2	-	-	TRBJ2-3	CASSSFRPYSDTQYF	TGTGCCAGCAGCTCCTTTAGGCCATACTCAGATACGCAGTATTTT
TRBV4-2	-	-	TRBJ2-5	CASSQERGIETQYF	TGTGCCAGCAGCCAAGAAAGGGGAATAGAGACCCAGTACTTC
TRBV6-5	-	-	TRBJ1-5	CASSRYSNQPQHF	TGTGCCAGCAGTCGTTATAGCAATCAGCCCCAGCATTTT
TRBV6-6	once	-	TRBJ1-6	CASSYSGNNSPLHF	TGTGCCAGCAGTTACTCGGGCAACAATTCACCCCTCCACTTT
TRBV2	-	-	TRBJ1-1	CASRLGTETEAFF	TGTGCCAGCAGGTTGGGGACGGAAACTGAAGCTTTCTTT
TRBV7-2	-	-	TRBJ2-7	CASSLDGTDPLYEQYF	TGTGCCAGCAGCTTAGACGGAACAGATCCACTCTACGAGCAGTACTTC
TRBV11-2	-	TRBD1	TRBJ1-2	CASNPTGGNYGYTF	TGTGCCAGCAACCCCACAGGGGGCAACTATGGCTACACCTTC
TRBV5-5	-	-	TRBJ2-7	CASSFAHREGGTYEQYF	TGTGCCAGCAGCTTTGCACACAGGGAGGGAGGAACCTACGAGCAGTACTTC
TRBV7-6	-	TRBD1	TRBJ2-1	CASSLVRANRGSYNEQFF	TGTGCCAGCAGCTTAGTGAGAGCTAACAGGGGATCCTACAATGAGCAGTTCTTC
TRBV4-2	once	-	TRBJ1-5	CASRQESGVDQPQHF	TGTGCCAGCAGGCAAGAGTCCGGGGTAGATCAGCCCCAGCATTTT
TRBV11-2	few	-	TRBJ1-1	CASSLGRGSPTTEAFF	TGTGCCAGCAGCTTGGGCCGTGGGAGTCCTACAACTGAAGCTTTCTTT
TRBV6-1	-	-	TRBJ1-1	CASSEVKGWGTEAFF	TGTGCCAGCAGTGAAGTCAAGGGCTGGGGTACTGAAGCTTTCTTT
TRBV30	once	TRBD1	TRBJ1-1	CAWSRDRGRWGTEAFF	TGTGCCTGGAGCCGGGACAGGGGGCGCTGGGGCACTGAAGCTTTCTTT
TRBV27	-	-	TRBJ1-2	CASSLQPEGYGYTF	TGTGCCAGCAGTTTGCAGCCGGAAGGCTATGGCTACACCTTC
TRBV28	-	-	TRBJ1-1	CASSLRQPLDEAFF	TGTGCCAGCAGTTTGAGACAGCCACTCGATGAAGCTTTCTTT
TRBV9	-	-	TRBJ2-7	CASSAGATGYEQYF	TGTGCCAGCAGCGCGGGTGCCACAGGATACGAGCAGTACTTC
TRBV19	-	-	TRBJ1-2	CASNTGLSYGYTF	TGTGCCAGTAATACAGGATTATCCTATGGCTACACCTTC
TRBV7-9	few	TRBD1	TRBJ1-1	CASSGEQGLNTEAFF	TGTGCCAGCAGCGGGGAACAGGGGTTGAACACTGAAGCTTTCTTT
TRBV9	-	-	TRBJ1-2	CASSVAEGPLYGYTF	TGTGCCAGCAGCGTAGCTGAGGGGCCACTTTATGGCTACACCTTC
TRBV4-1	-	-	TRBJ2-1	CASSQDPKAGVNEQFF	TGCGCCAGCAGCCAAGATCCCAAGGCAGGGGTAAATGAGCAGTTCTTC
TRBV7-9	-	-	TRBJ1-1	CASSLMGSGDTEAFF	TGTGCCAGCAGCTTAATGGGGTCTGGGGACACTGAAGCTTTCTTT
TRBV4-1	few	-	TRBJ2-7	CASSLRTATTMEQYF	TGCGCCAGCAGCCTCCGGACAGCCACTACGATGGAGCAGTACTTC
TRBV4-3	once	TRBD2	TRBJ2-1	CASSLVAGGGIDEQFF	TGCGCCAGCAGCCTGGTAGCGGGGGGCGGGATTGATGAGCAGTTCTTC
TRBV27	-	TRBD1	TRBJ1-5	CASSGTGNQPQHF	TGTGCCAGCAGTGGGACAGGGAATCAGCCCCAGCATTTT